Listed below are T cell receptor beta chains from one sample, sequenced in a study of beta chain features in type 1 diabetes. Repertoires were generated with immunoSEQ multiplex PCR, while TCRdb's copy carries only in-frame clones and drops some. The data hold around 500,000 clones, with approximately 10% observed a single time. Sequenced sample: naive CD4+ T cells from blood. The receptors derive from a woman aged 18-30 years in good health. The conserved cysteine and the conserved F or W are not part of the CDR3 here.

j_call | v_call | cdr3_aa
TRBJ2-3 | TRBV7-2 | ASSLSQGGWAGTDTQY
TRBJ2-2 | TRBV5-1 | ASSLLYGTSNTGELF
TRBJ1-1 | TRBV29-1 | SVARFSGPSTEAF
TRBJ2-1 | TRBV23-1 | ASSQSDTGAYNEQF
TRBJ2-3 | TRBV25-1 | ASSDGTGRTDTQY
TRBJ2-2 | TRBV19 | ASPGTVNTGELF
TRBJ1-1 | TRBV29-1 | SVEGDTMNTEAF
TRBJ2-3 | TRBV14 | ASSTQTGGTDTQY
TRBJ1-1 | TRBV27 | ASSLKGAEAEAF
TRBJ2-7 | TRBV4-2 | ASSQVGGSAVYEQY
TRBJ2-1 | TRBV5-6 | ASSLSLGQVLISYNEQF
TRBJ1-1 | TRBV7-2 | ASSGRRTEAF
TRBJ1-1 | TRBV2 | ASSESLVVHAF
TRBJ2-1 | TRBV7-2 | ASGASGVNNEQF
TRBJ1-5 | TRBV2 | ASREDRVVPQH
TRBJ1-2 | TRBV9 | ASSHRQDYGYT
TRBJ2-2 | TRBV29-1 | SVVDWNSNTGELF